This T cell receptor (beta chain) emerged from a study of cytotoxic CD8 clonotypes in ibrutinib-treated CLL. This clone turned up a few times. Antigen specificity is unknown. A read error may produce the germline difference seen at one junction end. Study-wide findings and caveats: Public clonotypes proved infrequent, and on treatment they shrank or remained steady.

This CDR3 comprises 12 residues. Germline-derived CDR1 and CDR2 are GTSNPN and SVGIG (reference sequence). This table comes from immunoSEQ multiplex PCR, and its TCRdb copy is limited to in-frame clones, with some not included. The sample consists of approximately 120,000 clones, about 58% of them appearing once. This receptor was obtained from a human donor with chronic lymphocytic leukemia. The V call is TRBV30, the J call TRBJ2-7; D is unclear. The specimen was PBMCs, collected after 24 months of ibrutinib treatment. Here the CDR3 reads CALWTDSDEQYF. Here the CDR3 DNA reads TGTGCCTTGTGGACCGACTCCGACGAGCAGTACTTC.